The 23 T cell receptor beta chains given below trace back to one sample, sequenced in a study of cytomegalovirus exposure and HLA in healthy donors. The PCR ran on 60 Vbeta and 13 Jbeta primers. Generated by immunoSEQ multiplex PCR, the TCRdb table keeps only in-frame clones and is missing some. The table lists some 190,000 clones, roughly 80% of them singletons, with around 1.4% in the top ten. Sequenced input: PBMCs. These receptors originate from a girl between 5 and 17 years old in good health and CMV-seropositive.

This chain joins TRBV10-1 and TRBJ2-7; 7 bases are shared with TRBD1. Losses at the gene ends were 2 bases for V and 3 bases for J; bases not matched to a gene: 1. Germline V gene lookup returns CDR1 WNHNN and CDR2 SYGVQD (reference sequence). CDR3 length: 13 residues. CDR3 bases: TGCGCCAGCAGTGAGCGACAGGGCTACGAGCAGTACTTC. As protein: CASSERQGYEQYF.

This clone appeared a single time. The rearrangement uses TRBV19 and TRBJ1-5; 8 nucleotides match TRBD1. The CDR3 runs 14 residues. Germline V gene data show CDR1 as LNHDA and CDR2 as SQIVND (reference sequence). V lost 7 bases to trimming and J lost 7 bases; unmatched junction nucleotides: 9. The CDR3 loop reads CASTYDRGYQPQHF. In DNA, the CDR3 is TGTGCCAGTACCTATGACAGGGGTTACCAGCCCCAGCATTTT.

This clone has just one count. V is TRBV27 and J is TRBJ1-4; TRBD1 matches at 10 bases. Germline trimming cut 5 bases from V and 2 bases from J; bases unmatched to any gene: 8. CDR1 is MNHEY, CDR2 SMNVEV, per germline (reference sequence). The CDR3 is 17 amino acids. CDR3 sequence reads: CASSPRRQGATNEKLFF. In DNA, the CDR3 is TGTGCCAGCAGTCCTCGTAGACAGGGGGCGACTAATGAAAAACTGTTTTTT. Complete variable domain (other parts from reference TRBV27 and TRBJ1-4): EAQVTQNPRYLITVTGKKLTVTCSQNMNHEYMSWYRQDPGLGLRQIYYSMNVEVTDKGDVPEGYKVSRKEKRNFPLILESPSPNQTSLYFCASSPRRQGATNEKLFFGSGTQLSVL.

The CDR3 nucleotides are TGTGCTAGTGGACAAACCTACGAGCAGTACTTC. As protein: CASGQTYEQYF. V and J are TRBV12-5 and TRBJ2-7; no definite D call. Trimming left V 6 bases short and J 2 bases short, with 5 bases between. The germline V gene has CDR1 LGHNT and CDR2 FRNRAP. This CDR3 spans 11 amino acids. The variable domain in full, completed from reference TRBV12-5 and TRBJ2-7, reads DARVTQTPRHKVTEMGQEVTMRCQPILGHNTVFWYRQTMMQGLELLAYFRNRAPLDDSGMPKDRFSAEMPDATLATLKIQPSEPRDSAVYFCASGQTYEQYFGPGTRLTVT.

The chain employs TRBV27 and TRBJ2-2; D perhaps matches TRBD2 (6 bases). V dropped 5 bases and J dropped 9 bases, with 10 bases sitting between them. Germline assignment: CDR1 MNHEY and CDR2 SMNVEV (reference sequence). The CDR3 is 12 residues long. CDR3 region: CASSHTSRELFF. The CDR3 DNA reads TGTGCCAGCAGTCATACTAGCCGGGAGCTGTTTTTT.

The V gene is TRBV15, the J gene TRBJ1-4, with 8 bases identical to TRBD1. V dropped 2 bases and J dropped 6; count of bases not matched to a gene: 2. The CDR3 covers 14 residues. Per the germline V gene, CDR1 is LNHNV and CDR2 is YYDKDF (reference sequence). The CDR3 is CATSRLQGDEKLFF. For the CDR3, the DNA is TGTGCCACCAGCAGACTACAGGGGGATGAAAAACTGTTTTTT.

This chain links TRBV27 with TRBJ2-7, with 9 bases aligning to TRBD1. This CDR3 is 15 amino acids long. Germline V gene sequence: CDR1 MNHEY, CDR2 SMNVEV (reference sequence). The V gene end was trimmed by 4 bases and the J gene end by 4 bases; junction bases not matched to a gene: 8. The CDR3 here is CASSWTGQGTYEQYF. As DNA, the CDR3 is TGTGCCAGCAGTTGGACGGGACAGGGTACTTACGAGCAGTACTTC.

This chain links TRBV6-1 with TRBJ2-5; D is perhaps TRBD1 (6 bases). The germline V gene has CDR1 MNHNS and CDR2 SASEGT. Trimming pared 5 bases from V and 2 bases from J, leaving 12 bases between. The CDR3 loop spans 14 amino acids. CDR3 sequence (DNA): TGTGCCAGCAGTAACAGGGCCTATCAAGAGACCCAGTACTTC. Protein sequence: CASSNRAYQETQYF.

The CDR3 sequence is CASRETGKSYEQYF. CDR3 nucleotides: TGTGCCAGCAGGGAGACAGGCAAGTCCTACGAGCAGTACTTC. This chain connects TRBV25-1 to TRBJ2-5; the D gene is possibly TRBD1 (6 bases). Gene TRBJ2-7 matches the end of the DNA better, so the J call may be wrong. The CDR3 length is 14 residues. The germline CDR1 and CDR2 sequences are MGHDK and SYGVNS.

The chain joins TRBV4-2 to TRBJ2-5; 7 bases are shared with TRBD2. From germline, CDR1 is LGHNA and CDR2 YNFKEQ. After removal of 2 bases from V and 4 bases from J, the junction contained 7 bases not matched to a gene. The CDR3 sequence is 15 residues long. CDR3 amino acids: CASSQRGGEPETQYF. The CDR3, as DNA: TGTGCCAGCAGCCAAAGGGGAGGGGAACCAGAGACCCAGTACTTC.

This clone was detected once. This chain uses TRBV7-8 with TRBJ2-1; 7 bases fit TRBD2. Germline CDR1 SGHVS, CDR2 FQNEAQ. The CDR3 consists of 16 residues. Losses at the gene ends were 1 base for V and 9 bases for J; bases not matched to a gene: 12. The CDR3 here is CASSLGGWTRGGEQFF. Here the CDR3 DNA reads TGTGCCAGCAGCTTAGGGGGGTGGACTAGGGGAGGTGAGCAGTTCTTC.

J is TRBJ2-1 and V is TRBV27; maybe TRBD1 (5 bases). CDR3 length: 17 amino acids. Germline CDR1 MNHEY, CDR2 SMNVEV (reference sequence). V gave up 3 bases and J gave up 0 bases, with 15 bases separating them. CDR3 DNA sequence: TGTGCCAGCAGTTTTATGGGCAGGGAAGCCTCCTACAATGAGCAGTTCTTC. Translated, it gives CASSFMGREASYNEQFF.

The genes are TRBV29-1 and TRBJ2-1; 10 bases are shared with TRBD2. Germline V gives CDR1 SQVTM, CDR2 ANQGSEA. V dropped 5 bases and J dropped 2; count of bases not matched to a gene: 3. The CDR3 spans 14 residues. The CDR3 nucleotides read TGCAGCGTTTCTAGCGGGAGTACCTACAATGAGCAGTTCTTC. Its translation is CSVSSGSTYNEQFF.

Here the CDR3 DNA reads TGTGCCAGCAGCTTGAACACGAACACTGAAGCTTTCTTT. Amino acids: CASSLNTNTEAFF. V and J are TRBV11-3 and TRBJ1-1; D is unresolved. V dropped 3 bases and J dropped 1 base, with 6 bases sitting between them. The CDR3 covers 13 residues. The germline CDR1 and CDR2 sequences are SGHNT and YENEEA.

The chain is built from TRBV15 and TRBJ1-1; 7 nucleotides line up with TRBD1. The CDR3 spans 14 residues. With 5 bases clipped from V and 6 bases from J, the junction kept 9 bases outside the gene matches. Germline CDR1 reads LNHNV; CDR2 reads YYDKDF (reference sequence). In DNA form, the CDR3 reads TGTGCCACCAGCCCTCGACAGGGTACCGCTGAAGCTTTCTTT. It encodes CATSPRQGTAEAFF.

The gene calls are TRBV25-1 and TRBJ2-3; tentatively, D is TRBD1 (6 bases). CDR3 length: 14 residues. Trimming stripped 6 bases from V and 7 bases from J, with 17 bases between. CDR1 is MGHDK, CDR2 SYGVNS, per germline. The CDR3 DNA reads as TGTGCCAGCAGATTAGGGACAAGGGAACATACGCAGTATTTT. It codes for CASRLGTREHTQYF.

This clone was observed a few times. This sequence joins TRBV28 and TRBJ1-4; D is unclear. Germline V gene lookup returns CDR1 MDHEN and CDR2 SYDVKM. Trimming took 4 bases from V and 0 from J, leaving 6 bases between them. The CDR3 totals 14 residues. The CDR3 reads CASSWAATNEKLFF. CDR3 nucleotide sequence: TGTGCCAGCAGTTGGGCAGCAACTAATGAAAAACTGTTTTTT.

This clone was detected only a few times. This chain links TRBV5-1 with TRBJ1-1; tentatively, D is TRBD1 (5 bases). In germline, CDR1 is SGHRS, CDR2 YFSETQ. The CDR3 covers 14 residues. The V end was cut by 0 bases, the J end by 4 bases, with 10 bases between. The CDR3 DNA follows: TGCGCCAGCAGCTTGGGGGGTAGGGGCACTGAAGCTTTCTTT. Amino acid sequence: CASSLGGRGTEAFF.

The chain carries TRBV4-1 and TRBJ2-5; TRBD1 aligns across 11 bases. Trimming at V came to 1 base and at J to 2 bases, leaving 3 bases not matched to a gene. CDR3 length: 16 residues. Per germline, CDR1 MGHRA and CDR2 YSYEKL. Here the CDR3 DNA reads TGCGCCAGCAGCCAAGCAGGGACAGGGGGTCAAGAGACCCAGTACTTC. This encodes CASSQAGTGGQETQYF.

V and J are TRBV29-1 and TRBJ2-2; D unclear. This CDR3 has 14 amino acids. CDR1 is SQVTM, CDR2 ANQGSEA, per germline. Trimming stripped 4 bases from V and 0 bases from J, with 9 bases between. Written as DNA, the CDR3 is TGCAGCGTTGGTCAATCAACGAACACCGGGGAGCTGTTTTTT. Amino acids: CSVGQSTNTGELFF.

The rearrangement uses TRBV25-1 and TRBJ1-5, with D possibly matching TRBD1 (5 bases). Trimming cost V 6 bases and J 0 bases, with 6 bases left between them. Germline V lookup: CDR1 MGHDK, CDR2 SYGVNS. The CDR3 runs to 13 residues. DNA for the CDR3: TGTGCCAGCAGGGGGCTTAGCAATCAGCCCCAGCATTTT. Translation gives CASRGLSNQPQHF.

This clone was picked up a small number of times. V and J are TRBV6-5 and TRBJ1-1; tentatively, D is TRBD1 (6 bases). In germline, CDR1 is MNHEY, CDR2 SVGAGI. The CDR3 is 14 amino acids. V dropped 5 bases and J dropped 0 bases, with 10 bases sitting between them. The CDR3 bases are TGTGCCAGCAGTCCTGGGGGCATGAACACTGAAGCTTTCTTT. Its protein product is CASSPGGMNTEAFF.

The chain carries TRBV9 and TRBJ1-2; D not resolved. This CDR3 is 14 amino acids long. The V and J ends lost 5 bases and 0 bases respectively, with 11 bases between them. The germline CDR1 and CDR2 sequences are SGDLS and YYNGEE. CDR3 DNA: TGTGCCAGCAGGGCGGAGGGAGCTAACTATGGCTACACCTTC. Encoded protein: CASRAEGANYGYTF.